Reported below is one T cell receptor beta chain. Antigen: not known. Via MiXCR, TCRdb re-called the reads, giving one row per CDR3 protein. The table shows about 740,000 distinct CDR3 sequences, with roughly a third occurring only once. Germline assignment: CDR1 SGHDT and CDR2 YYEEEE. The ends lost 3 bases at V and 4 bases at J; junction bases unmatched: 7. The CDR3 runs to 15 residues. The data belong to a study of T cell repertoires in cytomegalovirus infection. The overall study: Indications came from public TCR beta signatures; they pointed to CMV infection and to a matching HLA type.

Study-level findings and limits: The study found HLA-C-restricted CMV-specific TCR beta clonotypes dominating the ex vivo response. Pooled public TCR beta family frequency picked out CMV carriers with the relevant HLA.

The specimen was PBMCs. The V call is TRBV5-6, the J call TRBJ1-1; 9 nucleotides agree with TRBD1. This receptor was obtained from a human donor in good health (CMV status not recorded). Some clones in this sample may be carry-over from other donors' samples. CDR3 residues: CASSYTGGSSTEAFF. Written as DNA, the CDR3 is TGTGCCAGCAGCTACACAGGGGGCAGCAGCACTGAAGCTTTCTTT. Looking up the rest from reference TRBV5-6 and TRBJ1-1 gives the full variable domain: DAGVTQSPTHLIKTRGQQVTLRCSPKSGHDTVSWYQQALGQGPQFIFQYYEEEERQRGNFPDRFSGHQFPNYSSELNVNALLLGDSALYLCASSYTGGSSTEAFFGQGTRLTVV.